One and the same sample provided the 22 T cell receptor beta chains below, sequenced in a study of blood T cell repertoires in COVID-19. Data came from immunoSEQ multiplex PCR; TCRdb stores just in-frame clones and leaves some out. This table holds 55,000 to 85,000 clones, just over 85% found once. Sequenced sample: peripheral blood. All receptors derive from a human donor in a cohort sampled during active COVID-19.

The chain combines TRBV2 with TRBJ1-2, with 8 nucleotides matching TRBD1. Germline CDR1 SNHLY, CDR2 FYNNEI. CDR3 length equals 14 residues. V lost 4 bases and J lost 8; bases outside the gene matches: 9. CDR3 protein: CASSVAGGAGGYTF. The CDR3 coding sequence is TGTGCCAGCAGTGTGGCAGGGGGCGCGGGAGGCTACACCTTC.

V gene TRBV9 combines with J gene TRBJ2-6; 8 bases are shared with TRBD2. CDR3 length equals 19 residues. Germline CDR1 SGDLS, CDR2 YYNGEE. J was trimmed by 0 bases and V by 3 bases; bases with no gene match: 11. CDR3 residues: CASSGNSAGAPSGANVLTF. The CDR3 nucleotides are TGTGCCAGCAGCGGGAATTCAGCGGGGGCCCCCTCTGGGGCCAACGTCCTGACTTTC.

The CDR3 bases are TGCGCCAGCAGAGGGACAGGGGGGAACACTGAAGCTTTCTTT. Translating gives CASRGTGGNTEAFF. The genes are TRBV5-1 and TRBJ1-1, with 11 bases matching TRBD1. V lost 5 bases and J lost 1; bases outside the gene matches: 1. This CDR3 is built from 14 residues. Per the germline V gene, CDR1 is SGHRS and CDR2 is YFSETQ. Together with reference TRBV5-1 and TRBJ1-1, the CDR3 gives the full variable domain: KAGVTQTPRYLIKTRGQQVTLSCSPISGHRSVSWYQQTPGQGLQFLFEYFSETQRNKGNFPGRFSGRQFSNSRSEMNVSTLELGDSALYLCASRGTGGNTEAFFGQGTRLTVV.

J is TRBJ1-3 and V is TRBV15; D is undetermined. CDR1 and CDR2 (germline): LNHNV, YYDKDF (reference sequence). The length of the CDR3 is 12 residues. V gave up 4 bases and J gave up 4 bases, with 5 bases separating them. CDR3 nucleotides: TGTGCCACCAGCATCCGGGGAAACACCATATATTTT. This codes for CATSIRGNTIYF.

V and J are TRBV15 and TRBJ2-3; a possible D gene is TRBD2 (6 bases). Between the trimmed V and J ends, which lost 3 bases and 6 bases, there was a span of 13 bases. The V gene's germline CDR1 is LNHNV and CDR2 YYDKDF (reference sequence). This CDR3 spans 14 amino acids. The CDR3 DNA reads TGTGCCACCAGCAGCCCGGGGGTGAGTGATACGCAGTATTTT. Encoded protein: CATSSPGVSDTQYF.

This chain uses TRBV5-6 with TRBJ2-6; the D gene is possibly TRBD2 (5 bases). Germline CDR1 and CDR2: SGHDT and YYEEEE. The CDR3 totals 16 residues. Trimming took off 0 bases at V and 0 bases at J, with 7 bases between the two ends. CDR3 region: CASSLAGVSGANVLTF. Here the CDR3 DNA reads TGTGCCAGCAGCTTGGCCGGGGTCTCTGGGGCCAACGTCCTGACTTTC.

This rearrangement joins TRBV27 to TRBJ1-2; 10 bases map to TRBD1. The CDR3 spans 15 residues. The germline gives CDR1 MNHEY, CDR2 SMNVEV (reference sequence). V was pared by 3 bases and J by 7 bases, with 8 bases of the junction left unmatched. The CDR3 sequence is CASSFTGTGAIGYTF. CDR3 DNA sequence: TGTGCCAGCAGTTTTACCGGGACAGGGGCGATTGGCTACACCTTC.

This clone was observed a handful of times. The chain couples TRBV5-1 to TRBJ2-2; 9 positions match TRBD1. V lost 3 bases and J lost 1; bases outside the gene matches: 4. The CDR3 contains 16 residues. Germline loops: CDR1 SGHRS, CDR2 YFSETQ. CDR3 loop: CASSSAGQGNTGELFF. The CDR3 region has the DNA TGCGCCAGCAGCTCCGCGGGACAGGGGAACACCGGGGAGCTGTTTTTT. Together with reference TRBV5-1 and TRBJ2-2, the CDR3 gives the full variable domain: KAGVTQTPRYLIKTRGQQVTLSCSPISGHRSVSWYQQTPGQGLQFLFEYFSETQRNKGNFPGRFSGRQFSNSRSEMNVSTLELGDSALYLCASSSAGQGNTGELFFGEGSRLTVL.

This rearrangement joins TRBV28 to TRBJ2-1; the D is unclear. CDR1 MDHEN and CDR2 SYDVKM come from the germline V gene. The V gene lost 4 bases and the J gene lost 5 bases, with 12 bases spanning the gap. The CDR3 has 14 residues. DNA for the CDR3: TGTGCCAGCAGTTCCCCCGGTGGAGACAATGAGCAGTTCTTC. Protein product: CASSSPGGDNEQFF.

The CDR3 bases are TGTGCCAGCAGTGAAGCCCCCCTGCGGGGCAATGAGCAGTTCTTC. Its translation is CASSEAPLRGNEQFF. The V call is TRBV2, the J call TRBJ2-1, with D maybe TRBD2 (6 bases). CDR1 is SNHLY and CDR2 is FYNNEI in the germline V gene. The germline V and J ends were trimmed by 0 bases and 6 bases, with 12 bases remaining between them. This CDR3 comprises 15 residues. Full variable domain (missing parts from reference TRBV2 and TRBJ2-1): EPEVTQTPSHQVTQMGQEVILRCVPISNHLYFYWYRQILGQKVEFLVSFYNNEISEKSEIFDDQFSVERPDGSNFTLKIRSTKLEDSAMYFCASSEAPLRGNEQFFGPGTRLTVL.

This clone was seen only a few times. This chain joins TRBV27 and TRBJ1-6; 8 bases align to TRBD1. J was trimmed by 8 bases and V by 10 bases; bases with no gene match: 7. This CDR3 has 13 amino acids. Germline assignment: CDR1 MNHEY and CDR2 SMNVEV (reference sequence). The CDR3, as DNA: TGTGCCACCTCCGGGACAGGTTATTCACCCCTCCACTTT. Its protein product is CATSGTGYSPLHF.

This chain uses TRBV5-1 with TRBJ2-1, with TRBD1 identical over 10 bases. The CDR3 consists of 15 residues. The germline V gene has CDR1 SGHRS and CDR2 YFSETQ. The J segment lost 7 bases and the V segment lost 4 bases, leaving 8 bases of the junction unmatched. The CDR3 DNA reads TGCGCCAGCAGCCAGGGAGACAGGGGGCAGAATGAGCAGTTCTTC. This encodes CASSQGDRGQNEQFF.

V usage is TRBV29-1 and J usage is TRBJ2-7, with a weak D call TRBD1 (5 bases). V lost 5 bases, J lost 6 bases, and 8 bases lay in between. This CDR3 contains 10 residues. Germline loops: CDR1 SQVTM, CDR2 ANQGSEA. DNA for the CDR3: TGCAGCGTTCTTGGGGCCGAGCAGTACTTC. Translation gives CSVLGAEQYF.

The genes are TRBV5-8 and TRBJ1-5, with D possibly matching TRBD1 (5 bases). The CDR3 consists of 15 residues. The V end was cut by 6 bases, the J end by 7 bases, with 20 bases between. Germline V gene sequence: CDR1 SGHTS, CDR2 YDEGEE. CDR3 loop: CASNSRQGKDQPQHF. The CDR3 nucleotides are TGTGCCAGCAACTCTAGGCAGGGTAAAGACCAGCCCCAGCATTTT.

The chain has TRBV5-1 and TRBJ2-7, with 8 bases lining up with TRBD2. Germline loops: CDR1 SGHRS, CDR2 YFSETQ. This CDR3 has 13 residues. V was clipped by 4 bases and J by 5 bases; unmatched bases: 5. The CDR3 DNA follows: TGCGCCAGCAGCGAGACTAGCGTCCACGAGCAGTACTTC. Translated: CASSETSVHEQYF.

V and J are TRBV28 and TRBJ2-7; no clear D. This CDR3 has 12 residues. The V gene's germline CDR1 is MDHEN and CDR2 SYDVKM. The V and J ends lost 4 bases and 7 bases respectively, with 11 bases between them. The chain's CDR3 is CASSSSPKEQYF. In nucleotides, the CDR3 is TGTGCCAGCAGTTCATCACCTAAGGAGCAGTACTTC.

The chain joins TRBV6-2 or TRBV6-3 to TRBJ1-5; TRBD1 matches at 8 bases. Germline values: CDR1 MNHEY, CDR2 SVGEGT. The junction had 8 bases not matched to a gene; V was cut back by 6 bases and J by 4 bases. The CDR3 is 15 residues long. This CDR3 reads CASSPRTGWNQPQHF. DNA for the CDR3: TGTGCCAGCAGCCCCAGGACAGGGTGGAATCAGCCCCAGCATTTT.

In its sample, this clone was seen once. The chain combines TRBV19 with TRBJ2-7; 8 nucleotides align to TRBD2. Looked up from germline, CDR1 is LNHDA and CDR2 is SQIVND (reference sequence). CDR3 size: 19 residues. The V and J ends lost 5 bases and 3 bases, in that order; junction bases with no gene match: 21. CDR3 region: CASSPRVGRLALANYEQYF. CDR3 nucleotide sequence: TGTGCCAGTAGTCCGCGTGTGGGGAGACTAGCGCTTGCCAACTACGAGCAGTACTTC.

The V gene is TRBV12-3 or TRBV12-4, the J gene TRBJ2-5, with D possibly being TRBD2 (5 bases). The CDR3 loop spans 13 amino acids. V was trimmed by 6 bases and J by 1 base, leaving 9 bases between them. The DNA for the CDR3 is TGTGCCAGCAGACTAGGACTCCAAGAGACCCAGTACTTC. Its protein product is CASRLGLQETQYF.

The chain links TRBV11-2 to TRBJ2-3; no reliable D call. Trimming cost V 0 bases and J 4 bases, with 8 bases left between them. The V gene's germline CDR1 is SGHAT and CDR2 FQNNGV. The CDR3 runs 14 residues. For the CDR3, the DNA is TGTGCCAGCAGCTTAGATGCTTCGGCAGATACGCAGTATTTT. As protein: CASSLDASADTQYF.

The rearrangement links TRBV12-3 or TRBV12-4 to TRBJ2-1; weak D call: TRBD1 (6 bases). V gave up 3 bases and J gave up 9 bases, with 12 bases separating them. This CDR3 has 13 amino acids. In DNA, the CDR3 is TGTGCCAGCAGTTTGCAGGGGATCGCTGAGCAGTTCTTC. Amino acids: CASSLQGIAEQFF.

V and J are TRBV9 and TRBJ2-1; 9 nucleotides line up with TRBD1. Germline CDR1 is SGDLS and CDR2 is YYNGEE. V dropped 0 bases and J dropped 8; count of bases not matched to a gene: 6. The CDR3 has 15 residues. The CDR3 protein is CASSVGGQGFHEQFF. CDR3 DNA: TGTGCCAGCAGCGTAGGGGGACAGGGTTTCCATGAGCAGTTCTTC.